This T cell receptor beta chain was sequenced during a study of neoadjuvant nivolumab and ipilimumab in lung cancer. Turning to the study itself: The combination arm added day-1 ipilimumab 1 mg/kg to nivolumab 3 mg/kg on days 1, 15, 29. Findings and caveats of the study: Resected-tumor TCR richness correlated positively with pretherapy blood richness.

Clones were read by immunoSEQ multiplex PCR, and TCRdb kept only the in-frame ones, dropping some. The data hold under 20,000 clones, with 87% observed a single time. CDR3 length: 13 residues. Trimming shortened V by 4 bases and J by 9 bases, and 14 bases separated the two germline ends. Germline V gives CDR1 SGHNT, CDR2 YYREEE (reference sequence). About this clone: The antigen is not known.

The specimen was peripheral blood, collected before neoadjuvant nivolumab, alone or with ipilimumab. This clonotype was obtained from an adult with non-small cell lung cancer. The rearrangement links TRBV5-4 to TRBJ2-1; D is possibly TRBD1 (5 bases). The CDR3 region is CASSPDPTVEQFF. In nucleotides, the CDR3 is TGTGCCAGCAGCCCCGACCCGACAGTTGAGCAGTTCTTC.